Each of the 22 T cell receptor beta chains below was sequenced from the same sample in a study of OX40 agonist ivuxolimab in advanced cancers. This table comes from immunoSEQ multiplex PCR, and its TCRdb copy is limited to in-frame clones, with some not included. The table records nearly 65,000 clones, roughly nine tenths of them present only once. The starting material was CD4+ or CD8+ T cells sorted from blood, obtained in a trial of the OX40 agonist ivuxolimab. All receptors derive from an adult with an advanced solid tumor such as melanoma, head and neck, liver or kidney cancer.

This rearrangement joins TRBV28 to TRBJ1-1; tentative D call: TRBD1 (5 bases). Trimming left V 5 bases short and J 6 bases short, with 22 bases between. CDR1 and CDR2 (germline): MDHEN, SYDVKM. The CDR3 has 16 residues. The CDR3 region is CASSTPPDRTGAEAFF. CDR3 coding DNA: TGTGCCAGCAGTACACCACCCGACAGAACGGGGGCTGAAGCTTTCTTT. Drawing the rest from reference TRBV28 and TRBJ1-1, the complete variable domain is DVKVTQSSRYLVKRTGEKVFLECVQDMDHENMFWYRQDPGLGLRLIYFSYDVKMKEKGDIPEGYSVSREKKERFSLILESASTNQTSMYLCASSTPPDRTGAEAFFGQGTRLTVV.

The chain joins TRBV5-6 to TRBJ2-1; D is undetermined. The CDR3 covers 17 residues. Germline V lookup: CDR1 SGHDT, CDR2 YYEEEE. The V and J ends lost 3 bases and 2 bases respectively, with 18 bases between them. The CDR3 sequence is CASSSETAIPPYNEQFF. DNA for the CDR3: TGTGCCAGCAGCTCCGAAACAGCCATTCCACCCTACAATGAGCAGTTCTTC.

The V gene is TRBV5-6, the J gene TRBJ2-7; weak D call: TRBD2 (5 bases). Between the trimmed V and J ends, which lost 1 base and 4 bases, there was a span of 6 bases. This CDR3 contains 12 residues. The germline V gene encodes CDR1 SGHDT and CDR2 YYEEEE. CDR3: CASSLWEYEQYV. Here the CDR3 DNA reads TGTGCCAGCAGCTTGTGGGAGTACGAGCAGTACGTC.

The gene calls are TRBV13 and TRBJ2-2; 7 bases fit TRBD1. The length of the CDR3 is 14 residues. The V gene's germline CDR1 is PRHDT and CDR2 FYEKMQ (reference sequence). With V trimmed by 3 bases and J by 6 bases, 4 bases remained unmatched. The CDR3 DNA reads as TGTGCCAGCAGCTTCACAGGGGCCCCCGGGGAGCTGTTTTTT. Translated, it gives CASSFTGAPGELFF.

To note about this clone: A read error may produce the germline difference seen at one junction end. The gene calls are TRBV13 and TRBJ2-1; 7 positions agree with TRBD2. Per the germline V gene, CDR1 is PRHDT and CDR2 is FYEKMQ (reference sequence). The CDR3 runs 16 residues. In DNA form, the CDR3 reads TGTGCCAGCAGCTTTACTAGCGACCAAAGCTACGATGAGCAGTTCTTC. It yields the protein CASSFTSDQSYDEQFF.

This clone turned up a few times. The rearrangement links TRBV6-4 to TRBJ2-3; 10 nucleotides line up with TRBD2. The CDR3 sequence is 16 residues long. CDR1 is MRHNA and CDR2 is SNTAGT in the germline V gene. Unmatched junction bases numbered 2, after V lost 0 bases and J lost 2 bases. This CDR3 is CASSDSAGGPTDTQYF. In DNA form, the CDR3 reads TGTGCCAGCAGTGACTCAGCGGGAGGGCCCACAGATACGCAGTATTTT.

V is TRBV27 and J is TRBJ2-3, with 8 positions matching TRBD2. V lost 1 base to trimming and J lost 3 bases; unmatched junction nucleotides: 3. The CDR3 is 15 residues long. The germline CDR1 and CDR2 sequences are MNHEY and SMNVEV (reference sequence). CDR3 DNA: TGTGCCAGCAGTTTATGGGCTAGCGGGACAGATACGCAGTATTTT. Translating it yields CASSLWASGTDTQYF.

The chain couples TRBV7-9 to TRBJ2-3; D unresolved. The CDR3 is made up of 14 amino acids. Germline V CDR1 and CDR2: SEHNR, FQNEAQ (reference sequence). V shed 3 bases and J shed 0 bases, with 7 bases lying between them. CDR3 loop: CASSFDSSTDTQYF. The CDR3 bases are TGTGCCAGCAGCTTTGATTCTAGCACAGATACGCAGTATTTT.

V is TRBV5-8 and J is TRBJ2-3; the match to TRBD2 covers 12 bases. Germline trimming cut 0 bases from V and 4 bases from J; bases unmatched to any gene: 9. This CDR3 has 18 residues. The germline V gene encodes CDR1 SGHTS and CDR2 YDEGEE. CDR3 in amino acids: CASSLDFFASGGADTQYF. The CDR3 nucleotides read TGTGCCAGCAGCTTGGATTTCTTTGCTAGCGGGGGGGCAGATACGCAGTATTTT.

The chain links TRBV15 to TRBJ1-1, with 9 bases identical to TRBD1. V lost 0 bases and J lost 5; bases outside the gene matches: 7. The CDR3 is 16 amino acids. Germline lookup yields CDR1 LNHNV and CDR2 YYDKDF (reference sequence). Here the CDR3 reads CATSRDVGTGKTEAFF. The CDR3 bases are TGTGCCACCAGCAGAGATGTCGGGACAGGGAAAACTGAAGCTTTCTTT.

This chain links TRBV7-9 with TRBJ1-6; no firm D call. The CDR3 runs to 12 residues. Trimming cost V 5 bases and J 12 bases, with 11 bases left between them. CDR1 and CDR2 (germline): SEHNR, FQNEAQ (reference sequence). The CDR3 spells CASSTPGGPLHF. In nucleotides, the CDR3 is TGTGCCAGCAGCACACCAGGAGGACCCCTCCACTTT.

This rearrangement joins TRBV7-9 to TRBJ2-1; D remains unclear. CDR1 is SEHNR and CDR2 is FQNEAQ in the germline V gene (reference sequence). The CDR3 length is 11 residues. Trimming pared 8 bases from V and 6 bases from J, leaving 8 bases between. CDR3 nucleotides: TGTGCCAGCGCGGTCCCCAATGAGCAGTTCTTC. Its translation is CASAVPNEQFF.

The chain links TRBV4-1 to TRBJ2-1; 10 bases match TRBD2. This CDR3 has 16 residues. Germline V lookup: CDR1 MGHRA, CDR2 YSYEKL. The V gene end was trimmed by 3 bases and the J gene end by 7 bases; junction bases not matched to a gene: 9. Here the CDR3 reads CASSHANQGLANEQFF. The DNA of the CDR3 is TGCGCCAGCAGCCACGCGAATCAGGGACTAGCGAATGAGCAGTTCTTC.

V gene TRBV9 combines with J gene TRBJ1-2, with TRBD1 matching 10 bases. Losses at the gene ends were 4 bases for V and 1 base for J; bases not matched to a gene: 4. Looked up from germline, CDR1 is SGDLS and CDR2 is YYNGEE. The CDR3 runs 15 residues. CDR3 loop: CASSSGTGDNYGYTF. CDR3 DNA: TGTGCCAGCAGCTCCGGGACAGGGGATAACTATGGCTACACCTTC.

The chain has TRBV27 and TRBJ1-1, with a tentative D call TRBD1 (6 bases). V lost 1 base, J lost 2 bases, and 11 bases lay in between. CDR1 is MNHEY and CDR2 is SMNVEV in the germline V gene (reference sequence). This CDR3 is built from 15 residues. In nucleotides, the CDR3 is TGTGCCAGCAGTTTATGGGCAGGGGAAAACACTGAAGCTTTCTTT. Amino acids: CASSLWAGENTEAFF.

The chain couples TRBV29-1 to TRBJ2-5, with 7 bases fitting TRBD1. The CDR3 is 12 residues long. V trimming: 6 bases; J trimming: 3 bases; junction bases outside the gene matches: 4. Per germline, CDR1 SQVTM and CDR2 ANQGSEA. The CDR3 nucleotides read TGCAGCGTCCGACAGGGAGAAGAGACCCAGTACTTC. This translates into CSVRQGEETQYF.

The chain combines TRBV27 with TRBJ1-2; no firm D call. This CDR3 has 16 amino acids. Germline CDR1 reads MNHEY; CDR2 reads SMNVEV (reference sequence). Between the trimmed V and J ends, which lost 0 bases and 8 bases, there was a span of 19 bases. The chain's CDR3 is CASSLSKSPGSMGYTF. DNA for the CDR3: TGTGCCAGCAGTTTATCGAAAAGTCCGGGTTCTATGGGCTACACCTTC.

The chain employs TRBV5-4 and TRBJ1-1; D remains unclear. This CDR3 is built from 14 residues. CDR1 and CDR2 (germline): SGHNT, YYREEE (reference sequence). The V end lost 4 bases, the J end lost 0 bases, and 10 bases lay between the germline ends. Here the CDR3 reads CASSHRRLNTEAFF. CDR3 DNA sequence: TGTGCCAGCAGCCATCGACGGCTGAACACTGAAGCTTTCTTT.

The chain uses TRBV28 and TRBJ1-1; TRBD1 agrees at 7 bases. J was trimmed by 0 bases and V by 8 bases; bases with no gene match: 6. Germline CDR1 MDHEN, CDR2 SYDVKM. This CDR3 comprises 14 residues. Here the CDR3 DNA reads TGTGCCAGCCGGCAGGACAGGATGAACACTGAAGCTTTCTTT. Translating gives CASRQDRMNTEAFF.

The rearrangement uses TRBV19 and TRBJ2-1; a possible D gene is TRBD2 (5 bases). Trimming removed 5 bases at V and 0 bases at J, with 20 bases between. This CDR3 contains 18 residues. Germline-derived CDR1 and CDR2 are LNHDA and SQIVND (reference sequence). CDR3 coding DNA: TGTGCCAGTAGTGCCCCGGACTGGCGGAAACGCTCCTACAATGAGCAGTTCTTC. It yields the protein CASSAPDWRKRSYNEQFF.

This chain joins TRBV19 and TRBJ2-1, with no clear D. The CDR3 runs 12 residues. Germline V gene lookup returns CDR1 LNHDA and CDR2 SQIVND (reference sequence). The V end was cut by 3 bases, the J end by 4 bases, with 4 bases between. CDR3 sequence reads: CASSIGYNEQFF. DNA of the CDR3: TGTGCCAGTAGTATTGGGTACAATGAGCAGTTCTTC.

This clone was picked up one time. The rearrangement joins TRBV6-1 to TRBJ2-1; 8 positions agree with TRBD2. Germline lookup yields CDR1 MNHNS and CDR2 SASEGT. CDR3 size: 16 residues. Unmatched junction bases numbered 7, after V lost 2 bases and J lost 4 bases. CDR3 loop: CASSEWVSGGYNEQFF. The CDR3 DNA reads as TGTGCCAGCAGTGAATGGGTGTCGGGAGGGTACAATGAGCAGTTCTTC.